One sample yielded the 15 T cell receptor beta chains listed below, sequenced in a study of blood T cell repertoires in COVID-19. Sequencing used immunoSEQ multiplex PCR; TCRdb keeps in-frame clones, though not all of them. This table holds roughly 140,000 clones, roughly 80% found once. What was sequenced was PBMCs or T cells enriched from blood (not recorded which). All receptors derive from a woman aged 40 to 50 who had recovered from COVID-19.

The rearrangement uses TRBV13 and TRBJ1-5; 9 positions match TRBD1. V dropped 0 bases and J dropped 7; count of bases not matched to a gene: 7. Germline V lookup: CDR1 PRHDT, CDR2 FYEKMQ (reference sequence). This CDR3 has 16 amino acids. CDR3 sequence reads: CASSLGPDRGRQPQHF. CDR3 nucleotide sequence: TGTGCCAGCAGCTTAGGCCCCGACAGGGGGAGACAGCCCCAGCATTTT.

The chain employs TRBV6-5 and TRBJ2-7, with 9 bases identical to TRBD2. Germline CDR1 is MNHEY and CDR2 is SVGAGI. With V trimmed by 8 bases and J by 0 bases, 5 bases remained unmatched. The CDR3 consists of 14 residues. The CDR3 region is CASGLAGVSYEQYF. Written as DNA, the CDR3 is TGTGCCAGCGGCTTAGCGGGGGTCTCCTACGAGCAGTACTTC.

This chain joins TRBV10-1 and TRBJ1-6, with 9 bases fitting TRBD1. Trimming removed 7 bases from V and 4 bases from J; junction bases left unmatched: 8. The V gene's germline CDR1 is WNHNN and CDR2 SYGVQD (reference sequence). This CDR3 is 16 amino acids long. The CDR3 DNA follows: TGCGCCAGCACAAACCGGGGACAGGGATATAATTCACCCCTCCACTTT. It encodes CASTNRGQGYNSPLHF.

In DNA, the CDR3 is TGTGCCAGCAGCGGGGGAACAGCGGGGGACACTGAAGCTTTCTTT. As protein: CASSGGTAGDTEAFF. The V gene is TRBV5-4, the J gene TRBJ1-1, with a tentative D call TRBD1 (5 bases). Trimming took 4 bases from V and 3 from J, leaving 16 bases between them. The CDR3 covers 15 residues. Per the germline V gene, CDR1 is SGHNT and CDR2 is YYREEE (reference sequence).

The sample holds one count of this clone. The chain has TRBV7-9 and TRBJ1-1; D gene uncertain. The CDR3 has 15 residues. Per the germline V gene, CDR1 is SEHNR and CDR2 is FQNEAQ (reference sequence). The ends were cut back, 5 bases at V and 1 base at J, with 14 bases in the middle. The CDR3 coding sequence is TGTGCCAGCAGCCCCCGGGAGGGAAGGAACACTGAAGCTTTCTTT. Its translation is CASSPREGRNTEAFF.

The genes are TRBV5-1 and TRBJ1-1; D gene ambiguous. CDR1 is SGHRS and CDR2 is YFSETQ in the germline V gene. CDR3 size: 14 residues. The germline V and J ends were trimmed by 3 bases and 1 base, with 10 bases remaining between them. This chain's CDR3 is CASSSRPGNTEAFF. In nucleotides, the CDR3 is TGCGCCAGCAGCTCCCGCCCGGGGAACACTGAAGCTTTCTTT.

The rearrangement uses TRBV30 and TRBJ1-4; D may be TRBD1 (6 bases). The germline V and J ends were trimmed by 3 bases and 8 bases, with 19 bases remaining between them. From germline, CDR1 is GTSNPN and CDR2 SVGIG (reference sequence). The CDR3 consists of 15 residues. The CDR3 nucleotides are TGTGCCTGGAGGGGCAATCGAGGGGGAGAAGAAAAACTGTTTTTT. It translates to CAWRGNRGGEEKLFF.

This chain connects TRBV7-8 to TRBJ2-7; no clear D gene. The length of the CDR3 is 14 residues. The germline gives CDR1 SGHVS, CDR2 FQNEAQ. V lost 5 bases and J 3 bases, leaving 14 bases between the germline ends. The CDR3 coding sequence is TGTGCCAGCAGCCACCGTGATCACGGCTACGAGCAGTACTTC. Translating it yields CASSHRDHGYEQYF.

The chain employs TRBV30 and TRBJ2-1; 8 nucleotides agree with TRBD1. Germline CDR1 reads GTSNPN; CDR2 reads SVGIG (reference sequence). This CDR3 is built from 14 residues. V gave up 4 bases and J gave up 7 bases; unmatched junction bases: 9. This CDR3 reads CAWNTGGTLNEQFF. CDR3 sequence (DNA): TGTGCCTGGAATACAGGGGGGACTTTGAATGAGCAGTTCTTC. Full variable domain (outside the CDR3, taken from reference TRBV30 and TRBJ2-1): SQTIHQWPATLVQPVGSPLSLECTVEGTSNPNLYWYRQAAGRGLQLLFYSVGIGQISSEVPQNLSASRPQDRQFILSSKKLLLSDSGFYLCAWNTGGTLNEQFFGPGTRLTVL.

V gene TRBV10-2 combines with J gene TRBJ1-2; perhaps TRBD1 as D (6 bases). Per the germline V gene, CDR1 is WSHSY and CDR2 is SAAADI. The length of the CDR3 is 16 residues. Trimming removed 3 bases at V and 4 bases at J, with 18 bases between. DNA of the CDR3: TGCGCCAGCAGTGAAGCAAACAGGGCGCTCTCCTATGGCTACACCTTC. This translates into CASSEANRALSYGYTF.

This clone has only a few counts. The V gene is TRBV12-3 or TRBV12-4, the J gene TRBJ1-1; D is undetermined. The CDR3 sequence is 13 residues long. V lost 5 bases and J lost 5, with 12 bases in between. CDR3 amino acids: CASSRSVRTEAFF. The CDR3 DNA is TGTGCCAGCAGTCGCTCGGTGAGGACTGAAGCTTTCTTT.

The CDR3 bases are TGTGCCAGCAGTGAAGGTGGCAGTCTCACTGAAGCTTTCTTT. Protein product: CASSEGGSLTEAFF. The chain has TRBV2 and TRBJ1-1, with D uncertain. This CDR3 contains 14 residues. The germline gives CDR1 SNHLY, CDR2 FYNNEI. The V and J ends lost 1 base and 4 bases respectively, with 10 bases between them.

The V gene is TRBV5-4, the J gene TRBJ2-5; 12 bases match TRBD2. Germline V CDR1 and CDR2: SGHNT, YYREEE (reference sequence). With 3 bases clipped from V and 5 bases from J, the junction kept 11 bases outside the gene matches. The CDR3 sequence is 17 residues long. The chain's CDR3 is CASSSNLLAGGRETQYF. CDR3 coding DNA: TGTGCCAGCAGCTCGAACCTCCTAGCGGGAGGGCGTGAGACCCAGTACTTC.

This clone has only one observation. The rearrangement joins TRBV2 to TRBJ1-2, with 7 bases matching TRBD1. The CDR3 loop spans 13 amino acids. CDR1 SNHLY and CDR2 FYNNEI come from the germline V gene. Trimming cost V 6 bases and J 4 bases; bases outside gene matches: 5. CDR3 loop: CASSDDRVYGYTF. CDR3 nucleotide sequence: TGTGCCAGCAGCGACGACAGGGTCTATGGCTACACCTTC.

The rearrangement links TRBV4-1 to TRBJ2-7, with D possibly TRBD2 on 5 matching bases. The CDR3 contains 15 residues. Germline V gene lookup returns CDR1 MGHRA and CDR2 YSYEKL. Trimming left V 4 bases short and J 2 bases short, with 15 bases between. This CDR3 reads CASSRITGGAYEQYF. Written as DNA, the CDR3 is TGCGCCAGCAGCCGGATCACCGGAGGAGCCTACGAGCAGTACTTC.